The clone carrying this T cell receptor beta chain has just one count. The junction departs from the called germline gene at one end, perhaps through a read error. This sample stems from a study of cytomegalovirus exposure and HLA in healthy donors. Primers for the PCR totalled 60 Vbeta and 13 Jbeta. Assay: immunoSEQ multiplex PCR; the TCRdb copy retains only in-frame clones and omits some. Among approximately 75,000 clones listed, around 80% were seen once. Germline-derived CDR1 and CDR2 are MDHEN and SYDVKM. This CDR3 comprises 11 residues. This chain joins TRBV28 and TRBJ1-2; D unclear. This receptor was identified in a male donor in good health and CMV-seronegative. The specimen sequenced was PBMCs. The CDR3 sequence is CASRIRGGYPF. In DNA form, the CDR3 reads TGTGCCAGCAGAATTCGGGGTGGCTACCCCTTC.